The rows below give T cell receptor beta chains drawn from one sample of a study of blood T cell repertoires in COVID-19. Sequencing was performed with immunoSEQ multiplex PCR; in TCRdb, only in-frame clones are kept and a portion is missing. The sample includes about 260,000 clones, approximately 91% of them seen just once. Material: peripheral blood. The receptors here all came from a human donor in a cohort sampled during active COVID-19. CDR3s include the opening cysteine and the closing phenylalanine or tryptophan.

TRBJ2-7 TRBV19 CASSDPGLISYEQYF
TRBJ1-3 TRBV7-9 CASSLTTGGGNTIYF
TRBJ1-1 TRBV19 CASTMTGENTEAFF
TRBJ2-7 TRBV4-2 CASSQDWAGAIYEQYF
TRBJ1-5 TRBV12-5 CASGLKTTETNQPQHF
TRBJ1-2 TRBV7-2 CASSPRRANYGYTF
TRBJ2-1 TRBV28 CASSLWTSGQRRQFF
TRBJ2-7 TRBV6-2/TRBV6-3 CASSMAGTGTEQYF
TRBJ2-7 TRBV24-1 CATSETGTDSYEQYF
TRBJ1-1 TRBV28 CASSLNTGTGDPEAFF
TRBJ2-7 TRBV7-2 CASRPSGTSVTEQYF
TRBJ2-7 TRBV28 CASSLLEAGGPYEQYF
TRBJ2-2 TRBV10-3 CAIRLAETNTGELFF
TRBJ1-2 TRBV11-3 CASSLSGQGGWYGYTF
TRBJ1-1 TRBV7-3 CASSRTGQNTEAFF
TRBJ2-1 TRBV28 CASSLSAGGSYNEQFF